The 8 T cell receptor beta chains given below trace back to one sample, sequenced in a study of T cell repertoires in cytomegalovirus infection. TCRdb used MiXCR to reprocess the reads, holding one entry per CDR3 protein. Of approximately 500,000 distinct CDR3 sequences in the sample, roughly 10% were seen once. Sample: PBMCs. All receptors derive from a human donor in good health (CMV status not recorded). Some clones in this sample may be carry-over from other donors' samples.

This clonotype was counted only a few times. The chain recombines TRBV14 with TRBJ1-3; no reliable D call. CDR3 length: 18 residues. Germline V gene lookup returns CDR1 SGHDN and CDR2 FVKESK. Trimming cost V 0 bases and J 0 bases, with 15 bases left between them. Written as DNA, the CDR3 is TGTGCCAGCAGCCAAGATCTTCGAATTGATTACTCTGGAAACACCATATATTTT. It yields the protein CASSQDLRIDYSGNTIYF.

The genes are TRBV4-2 and TRBJ1-5, with D tentatively TRBD1 (5 bases). The V end lost 0 bases, the J end lost 2 bases, and 11 bases lay between the germline ends. Germline CDR1 is LGHNA and CDR2 is YNFKEQ. This CDR3 contains 16 residues. The chain's CDR3 is CASSQDLGQGNQPQHF. For the CDR3, the DNA is TGTGCCAGCAGCCAAGATTTGGGGCAGGGCAATCAGCCCCAGCATTTT.

In its sample, this clonotype was seen many times. The CDR3 loop is CSVAPGGANVLTF. CDR3 sequence (DNA): TGCAGCGTTGCTCCGGGGGGGGCCAACGTCCTGACTTTC. The rearrangement uses TRBV29-1 and TRBJ2-6; D is possibly TRBD2 (5 bases). With 4 bases removed from V and 4 bases from J, the gap between germline ends came to 8 bases. This CDR3 spans 13 amino acids. Germline loops: CDR1 SQVTM, CDR2 ANQGSEA.

This clonotype has ten or more counts. The chain has TRBV7-2 and TRBJ1-1; the match to TRBD1 covers 9 bases. The V segment lost 5 bases and the J segment 5 bases; nucleotides outside the gene matches: 9. The CDR3 consists of 15 residues. Per germline, CDR1 SGHTA and CDR2 FQGNSA. The DNA for the CDR3 is TGTGCCAGCAGCCCTCAGGGACAGGGTCAAACTGAAGCTTTCTTT. Its protein is CASSPQGQGQTEAFF.

There are many counts of this clonotype. The chain is built from TRBV6-5 and TRBJ2-3; D is undetermined. Trimming took 0 bases from V and 2 from J, leaving 15 bases between them. Germline loops: CDR1 MNHEY, CDR2 SVGAGI. The CDR3 contains 17 residues. CDR3 in amino acids: CASSYSPIPTFTDTQYF. The CDR3 nucleotides are TGTGCCAGCAGTTACTCCCCAATCCCGACTTTCACAGATACGCAGTATTTT.

This clonotype was observed a handful of times. J is TRBJ1-6 and V is TRBV20-1; D possibly corresponds to TRBD1 (5 bases). The CDR3 extends over 15 amino acids. With 5 bases removed from V and 6 bases from J, the gap between germline ends came to 17 bases. The germline V gene encodes CDR1 DFQATT and CDR2 SNEGSKA (reference sequence). The DNA of the CDR3 is TGCAGTGCTCGCGATACCGAGGGACCTAATTCACCCCTCCACTTT. This codes for CSARDTEGPNSPLHF.

This clonotype was counted many times. The chain uses TRBV10-2 and TRBJ2-1, with 7 bases lining up with TRBD1. Per germline, CDR1 WSHSY and CDR2 SAAADI. The CDR3 runs to 15 residues. Trimming took 6 bases from V and 2 from J; bases not matched to a gene: 7. The CDR3 DNA reads as TGCGCCAGCAGACCCCCCGGGACAGCCTACAATGAGCAGTTCTTC. Amino acids: CASRPPGTAYNEQFF.

In this sample, this clonotype turned up many times. The V and J genes are TRBV2 and TRBJ2-2; no firm D call. Germline V gene sequence: CDR1 SNHLY, CDR2 FYNNEI. This CDR3 contains 14 residues. V was trimmed by 7 bases and J by 4 bases, leaving 13 bases between them. In nucleotides, the CDR3 is TGTGCCAGCAAGGCCGATTCCCGCACCGGGGAGCTGTTTTTT. It translates to CASKADSRTGELFF.